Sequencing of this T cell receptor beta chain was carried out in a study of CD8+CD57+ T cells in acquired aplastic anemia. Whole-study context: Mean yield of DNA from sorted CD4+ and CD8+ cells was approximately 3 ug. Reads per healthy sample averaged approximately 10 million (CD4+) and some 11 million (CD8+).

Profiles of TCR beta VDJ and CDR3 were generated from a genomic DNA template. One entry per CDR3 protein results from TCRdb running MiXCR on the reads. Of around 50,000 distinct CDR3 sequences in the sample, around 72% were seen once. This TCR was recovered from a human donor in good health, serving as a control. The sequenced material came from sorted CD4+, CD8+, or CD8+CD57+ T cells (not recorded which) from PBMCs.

CDR3 residues: CATSSPYALYDNEQFF. The CDR3, as DNA: TGTGCCACCAGCAGCCCATACGCTTTATATGACAATGAGCAGTTCTTC. The V gene is TRBV24-1, the J gene TRBJ2-1; D gene uncertain. This CDR3 region has 16 residues. Germline CDR1 is KGHDR and CDR2 is SFDVKD. V was trimmed by 7 bases and J by 5 bases, leaving 20 bases between them.